A selection of T cell receptor beta chains follows, all from one sample in a study of CD8 T cells in ankylosing spondylitis. TCRdb reprocessed the 5' RACE reads with MiXCR, giving one entry per CDR3 protein. The sample lists roughly 670,000 distinct CDR3 sequences; around 17% were seen once. Sequenced: blood, either unsorted or a sorted T cell fraction (not recorded which). Receptors originate from a male donor with ankylosing spondylitis. The CDR3 runs from the conserved cysteine through the conserved F or W. A D gene is named only where the DNA matches it firmly. The size of a clone is reported for some rows only, either as once, few or many, or as a class for expanded clones.

v_gene,j_gene,abundance,d_gene,CDR3aa,CDR3nt
TRBV2,TRBJ1-5,-,-,CASSGERRAQPQHF,TGTGCCAGCTCGGGGGAGCGTCGGGCTCAGCCCCAGCATTTT
TRBV19,TRBJ2-1,-,-,CASSRSAEQFF,TGTGCCAGTAGTCGCAGCGCGGAGCAGTTCTTC
TRBV3-1,TRBJ1-1,-,-,CASSQGAAGAREAFF,TGTGCCAGCAGCCAAGGGGCGGCGGGGGCACGGGAAGCTTTCTTT
TRBV27,TRBJ2-5,few,-,CASSRGRVETQYF,TGTGCCAGCAGCCGTGGACGGGTCGAGACCCAGTACTTC
TRBV20-1,TRBJ2-1,-,TRBD1,CSARVGQGASNEQFF,TGCAGTGCTAGAGTAGGACAGGGGGCGAGCAATGAGCAGTTCTTC
TRBV28,TRBJ2-1,many,-,CASRPRFSRADYNEQFF,TGTGCCAGCAGGCCACGGTTCTCAAGGGCGGACTACAATGAGCAGTTCTTC
TRBV11-2,TRBJ2-5,many,-,CASSQGVETQYF,TGTGCCAGCAGCCAAGGAGTAGAGACCCAGTACTTC
TRBV28,TRBJ2-7,-,TRBD2,CASSSAGLAGVYEQYF,TGTGCCAGCAGTTCAGCCGGACTAGCGGGAGTCTACGAGCAGTACTTC
TRBV12-3/TRBV12-4,TRBJ2-5,-,TRBD2,CASSPSGGRETQYF,TGTGCCAGCAGCCCCAGCGGGGGGAGGGAGACCCAGTACTTC
TRBV7-3,TRBJ2-2,-,-,CASSLTRDHPNTGELFF,TGTGCCAGCAGCTTAACGAGGGACCACCCGAACACCGGGGAGCTGTTTTTT
TRBV20-1,TRBJ1-4,few,TRBD1,CSARDSVGTGIMNEKLFF,TGCAGTGCTAGAGATTCGGTCGGGACAGGGATAATGAACGAAAAACTGTTTTTT
TRBV29-1,TRBJ2-2,few,TRBD2,CSTLDRGETGELFF,TGCAGCACACTTGACCGGGGGGAAACCGGGGAGCTGTTTTTT
TRBV5-1,TRBJ2-3,few,TRBD2,CASSSTSGISTDTQYF,TGCGCCAGCAGCTCTACTAGCGGGATTAGCACAGATACGCAGTATTTT
TRBV20-1,TRBJ2-5,-,-,CSAKGRETQYF,TGCAGTGCTAAAGGAAGAGAGACCCAGTACTTC
TRBV5-1,TRBJ2-3,many,-,CASSPVAGTDTQYF,TGTGCCAGCAGTCCTGTAGCGGGCACAGATACGCAGTATTTT
TRBV10-3,TRBJ2-7,-,TRBD2,CAISEWSSGYSYEQYF,TGTGCCATCAGTGAGTGGTCTAGCGGTTACTCCTACGAGCAGTACTTC
TRBV7-9,TRBJ1-4,-,-,CASSPRAGEKLFF,TGTGCCAGCAGCCCCCGGGCGGGGGAAAAACTGTTTTTT
TRBV12-3/TRBV12-4,TRBJ1-1,many,-,CASRNESYEAFF,TGTGCCAGCAGGAACGAGAGCTATGAAGCTTTCTTT
TRBV7-9,TRBJ2-7,-,-,CASSFPTGRSYEQYF,TGTGCCAGCAGCTTTCCGACAGGGAGGTCTTACGAGCAGTACTTC
TRBV9,TRBJ2-2,many,-,CASSVRVDTGELFF,TGTGCCAGCAGCGTCAGGGTGGACACCGGGGAGCTGTTTTTT
TRBV20-1,TRBJ2-2,few,-,CSATTGTSTGELFF,TGCAGTGCTACAACCGGGACCAGCACCGGGGAGCTGTTTTTT
TRBV27,TRBJ2-3,-,-,CASRTQLNTQYF,TGTGCCAGCCGAACCCAACTGAATACGCAGTATTTC
TRBV5-1,TRBJ2-2,once,-,CASSMTDTGELFF,TGCGCCAGCAGCATGACAGATACCGGGGAGCTGTTTTTT
TRBV6-1,TRBJ1-5,-,-,CASSRGPYGGNQPQHF,TGTGCCAGCAGCAGAGGGCCGTACGGGGGCAATCAGCCCCAGCATTTT
TRBV13,TRBJ2-1,-,TRBD2,CASSFTGGPYNEQFF,TGTGCCAGCAGCTTCACGGGGGGTCCCTACAATGAGCAGTTCTTC
TRBV7-3,TRBJ2-1,few,-,CASSLTRMDEQFF,TGTGCCAGCAGCTTAACGAGAATGGACGAGCAGTTCTTC
TRBV3-1,TRBJ2-3,few,TRBD1,CASSQVPGGRTDTQYF,TGTGCCAGCAGCCAAGTGCCAGGGGGTCGTACAGATACGCAGTATTTT
TRBV20-1,TRBJ2-2,few,-,CSAEGGELTGELFF,TGCAGTGCCGAAGGGGGGGAGCTGACCGGGGAGCTGTTTTTT
TRBV29-1,TRBJ2-5,few,TRBD2,CSVEAVAGLPGTQYF,TGCAGCGTTGAAGCCGTAGCGGGGTTGCCCGGAACCCAGTACTTC
TRBV20-1,TRBJ1-5,few,-,CSAYRMGQPQHF,TGCAGTGCTTACAGGATGGGCCAGCCCCAGCATTTT
TRBV18,TRBJ2-7,few,TRBD1,CASSRQGTVYDEQYF,TGTGCCAGCTCTCGCCAGGGGACAGTCTATGACGAGCAGTACTTC
TRBV18,TRBJ2-7,many,-,CASSPGGGGTYEQYF,TGTGCCAGCTCACCCGGTGGCGGAGGGACCTACGAGCAGTACTTC
TRBV20-1,TRBJ2-1,few,TRBD2,CSARKPGLADNEQFF,TGCAGTGCTAGAAAACCGGGACTAGCGGACAATGAGCAGTTCTTC
TRBV4-1,TRBJ1-2,-,-,CASSQDPSSANYGYTF,TGCGCCAGCAGCCAAGACCCCAGCTCAGCTAACTATGGCTACACCTTC
TRBV10-3,TRBJ2-7,few,-,CAISARGYEQYF,TGTGCCATCAGTGCGAGGGGGTACGAGCAGTACTTC
TRBV10-3,TRBJ2-7,few,-,CATSDDAYEQYF,TGTGCCACCTCAGACGATGCCTACGAGCAGTACTTC
TRBV20-1,TRBJ2-1,few,TRBD2,CSAAPGGSGNNEQFF,TGCAGTGCAGCCCCGGGGGGGTCGGGTAACAATGAGCAGTTCTTC
TRBV20-1,TRBJ2-5,few,-,CSAWDGPVSETQYF,TGCAGTGCTTGGGACGGTCCTGTTAGTGAGACCCAGTACTTC
TRBV5-1,TRBJ1-1,-,-,CASSLGPGDEAFF,TGCGCCAGCAGCTTGGGCCCAGGGGATGAAGCTTTCTTT
TRBV12-3/TRBV12-4,TRBJ1-2,-,-,CASSFQVANNGYTF,TGTGCCAGCAGTTTTCAGGTGGCTAACAATGGCTACACCTTC
TRBV5-1,TRBJ1-2,many,-,CASRDGANYGYTF,TGCGCCAGCCGGGACGGAGCTAACTATGGCTACACCTTC
TRBV20-1,TRBJ2-7,-,TRBD2,CSARPPELAGRHEQYF,TGCAGTGCTAGACCCCCCGAACTAGCGGGTAGGCACGAGCAGTACTTC
TRBV11-2,TRBJ1-1,few,-,CASSLGTIGSEAFF,TGTGCCAGCAGCTTAGGGACGATAGGGTCTGAAGCTTTCTTT
TRBV18,TRBJ2-4,-,-,CASSRDTVKNIQYF,TGTGCCAGCTCACGGGACACCGTCAAAAACATTCAGTACTTC
TRBV5-1,TRBJ1-1,-,-,CASSSPLILRDTEAFF,TGCGCCAGCAGCTCCCCCTTAATACTGAGGGACACTGAAGCTTTCTTT
TRBV11-2,TRBJ1-2,-,-,CASSPVLSRLDYTF,TGTGCCAGCAGCCCGGTTCTGAGTCGTCTTGACTACACCTTC
TRBV9,TRBJ2-5,-,TRBD1,CASSRQGTKETQYF,TGTGCCAGCAGCCGACAGGGGACAAAAGAGACCCAGTACTTC
TRBV6-5,TRBJ2-5,-,TRBD1,CASSYADRAQETQYF,TGTGCCAGCAGTTACGCGGACAGGGCCCAAGAGACCCAGTACTTC
TRBV29-1,TRBJ2-2,-,-,CSVTTPNTGELFF,TGCAGCGTGACGACACCGAACACCGGGGAGCTGTTTTTT
TRBV7-6,TRBJ2-7,few,-,CASSIEAAVLSSYEQYF,TGTGCCAGCAGTATAGAAGCGGCGGTGCTGAGCTCCTACGAGCAGTACTTC
TRBV2,TRBJ1-1,-,TRBD1,CASAETGLFTEAFF,TGTGCCAGCGCTGAGACAGGGCTTTTCACTGAAGCTTTCTTT
TRBV3-1,TRBJ1-4,-,-,CASSQPGGKTNEKLFF,TGTGCCAGCAGCCAACCTGGGGGGAAGACTAATGAAAAACTGTTTTTT
TRBV4-1,TRBJ1-3,few,-,CASSPPGTGNTIYF,TGCGCCAGCAGCCCTCCCGGGACGGGAAACACCATATATTTT
TRBV7-2,TRBJ2-7,few,TRBD2,CASSSGAGVWEQYF,TGTGCCAGCAGCTCAGGAGCGGGAGTCTGGGAGCAGTACTTC
TRBV20-1,TRBJ1-2,few,-,CIGSLTNYGYTF,TGCATCGGCTCTCTGACTAACTATGGCTACACCTTC
TRBV4-3,TRBJ2-1,few,TRBD2,CASSQDTLAGALPYNEQFF,TGCGCCAGCAGCCAAGATACCCTAGCGGGAGCCCTCCCTTACAATGAGCAGTTCTTC
TRBV12-3/TRBV12-4,TRBJ2-3,-,TRBD2,CASRRRTSESDTQYF,TGTGCCAGCAGAAGGAGGACTAGCGAATCAGATACGCAGTATTTT
TRBV11-1,TRBJ1-1,-,TRBD1,CASSLALIFSGQGTEAFF,TGTGCCAGCAGCTTAGCGCTAATTTTTTCGGGACAGGGAACTGAAGCTTTCTTT
TRBV20-1,TRBJ1-1,-,-,CSARSRGLGTEAFF,TGCAGTGCTAGATCTAGGGGATTGGGCACTGAAGCTTTCTTT
TRBV7-2,TRBJ1-6,-,-,CASSLIYNSPLHF,TGTGCCAGCAGCTTAATCTATAATTCACCCCTCCACTTT